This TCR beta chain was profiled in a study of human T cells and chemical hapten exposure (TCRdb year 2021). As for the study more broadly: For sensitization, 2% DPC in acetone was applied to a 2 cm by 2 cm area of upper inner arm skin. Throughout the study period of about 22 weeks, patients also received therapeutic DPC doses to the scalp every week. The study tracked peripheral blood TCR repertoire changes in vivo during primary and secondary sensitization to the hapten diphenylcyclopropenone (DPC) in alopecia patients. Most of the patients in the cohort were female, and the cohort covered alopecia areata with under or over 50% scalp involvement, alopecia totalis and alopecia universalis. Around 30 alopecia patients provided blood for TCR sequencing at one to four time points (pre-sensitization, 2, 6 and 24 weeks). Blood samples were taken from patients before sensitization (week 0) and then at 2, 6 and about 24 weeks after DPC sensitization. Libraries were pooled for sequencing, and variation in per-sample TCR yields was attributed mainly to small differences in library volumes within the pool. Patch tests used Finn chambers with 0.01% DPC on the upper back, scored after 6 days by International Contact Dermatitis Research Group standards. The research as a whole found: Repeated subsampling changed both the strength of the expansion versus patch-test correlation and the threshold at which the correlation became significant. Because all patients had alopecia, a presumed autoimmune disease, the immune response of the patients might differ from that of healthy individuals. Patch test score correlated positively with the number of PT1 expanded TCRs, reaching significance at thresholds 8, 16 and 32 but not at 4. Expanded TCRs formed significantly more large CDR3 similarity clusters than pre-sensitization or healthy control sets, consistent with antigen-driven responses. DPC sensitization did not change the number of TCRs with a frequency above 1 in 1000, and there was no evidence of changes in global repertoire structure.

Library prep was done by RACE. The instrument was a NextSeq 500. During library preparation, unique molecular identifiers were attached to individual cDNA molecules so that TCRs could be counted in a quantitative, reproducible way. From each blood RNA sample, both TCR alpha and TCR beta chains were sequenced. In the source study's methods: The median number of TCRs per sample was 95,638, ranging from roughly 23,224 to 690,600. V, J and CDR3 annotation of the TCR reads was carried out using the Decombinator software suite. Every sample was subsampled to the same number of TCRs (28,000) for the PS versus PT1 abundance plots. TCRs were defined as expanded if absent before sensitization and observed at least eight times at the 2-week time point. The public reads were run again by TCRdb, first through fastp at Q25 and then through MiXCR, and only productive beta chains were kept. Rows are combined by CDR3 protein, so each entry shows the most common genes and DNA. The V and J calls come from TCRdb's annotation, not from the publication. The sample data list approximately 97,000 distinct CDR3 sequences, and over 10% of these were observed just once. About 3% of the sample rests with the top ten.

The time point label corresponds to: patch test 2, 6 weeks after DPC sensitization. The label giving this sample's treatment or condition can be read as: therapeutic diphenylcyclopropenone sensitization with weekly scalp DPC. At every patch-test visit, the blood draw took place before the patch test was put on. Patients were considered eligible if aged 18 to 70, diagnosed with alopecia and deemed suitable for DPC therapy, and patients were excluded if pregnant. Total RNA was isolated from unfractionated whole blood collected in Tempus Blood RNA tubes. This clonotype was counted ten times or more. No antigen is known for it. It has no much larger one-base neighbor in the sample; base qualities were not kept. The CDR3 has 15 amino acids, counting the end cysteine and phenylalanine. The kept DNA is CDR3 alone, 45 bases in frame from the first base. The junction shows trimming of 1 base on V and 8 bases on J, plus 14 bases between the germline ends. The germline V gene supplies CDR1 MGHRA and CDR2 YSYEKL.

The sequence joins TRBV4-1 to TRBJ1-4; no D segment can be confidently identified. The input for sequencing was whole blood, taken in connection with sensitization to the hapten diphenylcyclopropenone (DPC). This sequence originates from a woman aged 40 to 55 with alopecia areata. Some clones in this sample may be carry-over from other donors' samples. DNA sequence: TGCGCCAGCAGCCAAGTGGGTACAAGGTTAGAAAAACTGTTTTTT. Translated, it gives CASSQVGTRLEKLFF.